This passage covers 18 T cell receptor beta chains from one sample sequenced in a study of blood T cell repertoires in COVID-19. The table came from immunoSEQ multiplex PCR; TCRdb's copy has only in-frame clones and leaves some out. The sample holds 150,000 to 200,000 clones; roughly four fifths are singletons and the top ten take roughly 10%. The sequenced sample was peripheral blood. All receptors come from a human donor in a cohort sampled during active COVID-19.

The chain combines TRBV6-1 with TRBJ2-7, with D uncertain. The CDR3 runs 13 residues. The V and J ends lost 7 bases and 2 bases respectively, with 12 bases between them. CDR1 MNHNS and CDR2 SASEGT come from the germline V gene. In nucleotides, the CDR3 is TGTGCCAGCATCCCCGGCGACACCTACGAGCAGTACTTC. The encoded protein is CASIPGDTYEQYF.

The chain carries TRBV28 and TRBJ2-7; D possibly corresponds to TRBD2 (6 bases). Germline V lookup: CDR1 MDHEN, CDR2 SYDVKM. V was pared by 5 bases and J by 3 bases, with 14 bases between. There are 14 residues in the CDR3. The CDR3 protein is CASSGVRGYYEQYF. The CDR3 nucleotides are TGTGCCAGCAGTGGTGTTCGGGGGTACTACGAGCAGTACTTC.

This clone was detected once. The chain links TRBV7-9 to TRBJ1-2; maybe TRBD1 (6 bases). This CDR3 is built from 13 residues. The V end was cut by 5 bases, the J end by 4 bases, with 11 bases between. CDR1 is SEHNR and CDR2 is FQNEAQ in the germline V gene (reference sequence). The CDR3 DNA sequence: TGTGCCAGCAGCCAGGACAGAATCTATGGCTACACCTTC. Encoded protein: CASSQDRIYGYTF.

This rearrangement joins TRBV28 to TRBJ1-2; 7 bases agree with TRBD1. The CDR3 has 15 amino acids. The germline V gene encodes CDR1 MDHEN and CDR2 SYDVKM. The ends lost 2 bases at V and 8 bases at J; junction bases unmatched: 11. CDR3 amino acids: CASSLPNRAGGGYTF. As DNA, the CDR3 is TGTGCCAGCAGTTTACCTAACAGGGCAGGGGGAGGCTACACCTTC.

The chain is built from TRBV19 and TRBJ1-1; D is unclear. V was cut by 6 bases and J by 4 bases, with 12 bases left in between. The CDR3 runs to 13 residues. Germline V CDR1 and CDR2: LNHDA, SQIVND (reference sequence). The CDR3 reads CASSDKYITEAFF. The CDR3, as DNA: TGTGCCAGTAGCGACAAATATATCACTGAAGCTTTCTTT.

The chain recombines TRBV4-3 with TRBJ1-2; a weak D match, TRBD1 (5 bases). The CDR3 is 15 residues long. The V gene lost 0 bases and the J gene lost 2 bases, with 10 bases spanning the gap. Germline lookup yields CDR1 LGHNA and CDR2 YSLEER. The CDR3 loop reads CASSQDGRVNYGYTF. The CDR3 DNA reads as TGCGCCAGCAGCCAAGATGGCAGGGTAAACTATGGCTACACCTTC.

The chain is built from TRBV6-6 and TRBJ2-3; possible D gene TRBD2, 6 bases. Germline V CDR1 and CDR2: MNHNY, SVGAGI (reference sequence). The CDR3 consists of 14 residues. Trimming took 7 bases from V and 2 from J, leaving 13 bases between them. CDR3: CASTGTPFTDTQYF. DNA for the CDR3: TGTGCCAGCACCGGGACTCCGTTCACAGATACGCAGTATTTT.

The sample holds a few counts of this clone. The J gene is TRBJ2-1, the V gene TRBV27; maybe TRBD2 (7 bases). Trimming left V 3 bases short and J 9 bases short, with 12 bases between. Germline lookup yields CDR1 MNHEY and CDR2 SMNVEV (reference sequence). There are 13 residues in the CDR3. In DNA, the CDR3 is TGTGCCAGCAGTTTTGGTGCGGGGGCTGAGCAGTTCTTC. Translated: CASSFGAGAEQFF.

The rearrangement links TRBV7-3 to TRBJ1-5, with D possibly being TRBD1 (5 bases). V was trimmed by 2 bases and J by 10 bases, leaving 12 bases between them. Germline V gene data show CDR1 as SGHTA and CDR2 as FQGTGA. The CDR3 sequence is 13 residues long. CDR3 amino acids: CASSLGGRDPQHF. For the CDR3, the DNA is TGTGCCAGCAGCTTAGGCGGGCGGGACCCCCAGCATTTT. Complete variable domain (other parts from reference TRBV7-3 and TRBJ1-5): GAGVSQTPSNKVTEKGKYVELRCDPISGHTALYWYRQSLGQGPEFLIYFQGTGAADDSGLPNDRFFAVRPEGSVSTLKIQRTERGDSAVYLCASSLGGRDPQHFGDGTRLSIL.

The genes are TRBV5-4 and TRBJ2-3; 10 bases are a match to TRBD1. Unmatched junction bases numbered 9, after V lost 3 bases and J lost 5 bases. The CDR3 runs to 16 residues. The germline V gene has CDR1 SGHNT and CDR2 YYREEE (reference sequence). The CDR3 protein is CASSSSDRGRGDTQYF. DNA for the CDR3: TGTGCCAGCAGCTCGAGCGACAGGGGGCGAGGAGATACGCAGTATTTT.

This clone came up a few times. CDR3 sequence reads: CASLPGQGGSPLHF. The CDR3 DNA reads TGTGCCAGCCTACCGGGACAGGGAGGTTCACCCCTCCACTTT. The rearrangement links TRBV2 to TRBJ1-6, with 9 bases fitting TRBD1. Germline assignment: CDR1 SNHLY and CDR2 FYNNEI. The CDR3 has 14 amino acids. After removal of 8 bases from V and 9 bases from J, the junction contained 8 bases not matched to a gene.

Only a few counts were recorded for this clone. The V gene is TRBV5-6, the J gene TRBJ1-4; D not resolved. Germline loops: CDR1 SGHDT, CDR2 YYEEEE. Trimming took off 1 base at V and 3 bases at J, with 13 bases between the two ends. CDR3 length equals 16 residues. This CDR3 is CASSLFGVAANEKLFF. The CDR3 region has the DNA TGTGCCAGCAGCTTGTTCGGGGTCGCGGCTAATGAAAAACTGTTTTTT.

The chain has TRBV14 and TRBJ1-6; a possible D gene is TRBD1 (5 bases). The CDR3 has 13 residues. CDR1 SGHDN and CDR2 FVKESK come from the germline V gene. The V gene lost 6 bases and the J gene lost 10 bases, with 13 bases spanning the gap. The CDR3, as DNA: TGTGCCAGCAGAGACTGGGGGGACTCACCCCTCCACTTT. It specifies CASRDWGDSPLHF.

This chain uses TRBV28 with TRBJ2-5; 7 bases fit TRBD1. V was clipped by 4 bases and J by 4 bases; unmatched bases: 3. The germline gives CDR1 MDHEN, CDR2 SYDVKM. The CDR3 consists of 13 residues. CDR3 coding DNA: TGTGCCAGCAGTTCCTACAGGGGAGAGACCCAGTACTTC. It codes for CASSSYRGETQYF.

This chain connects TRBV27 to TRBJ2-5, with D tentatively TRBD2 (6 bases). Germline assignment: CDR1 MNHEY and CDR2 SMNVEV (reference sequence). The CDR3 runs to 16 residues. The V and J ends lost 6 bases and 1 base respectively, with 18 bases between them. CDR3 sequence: CASSSSFSGPQETQYF. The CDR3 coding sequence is TGTGCCAGCAGCTCTTCCTTTAGCGGACCCCAAGAGACCCAGTACTTC.

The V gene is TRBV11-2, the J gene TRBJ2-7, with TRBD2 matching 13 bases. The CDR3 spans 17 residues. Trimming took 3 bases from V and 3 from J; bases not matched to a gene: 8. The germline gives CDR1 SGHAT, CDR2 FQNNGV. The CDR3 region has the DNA TGTGCCAGCAGCTTGGGGGGACTAGCGGGAACGTTCTACGAGCAGTACTTC. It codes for CASSLGGLAGTFYEQYF.

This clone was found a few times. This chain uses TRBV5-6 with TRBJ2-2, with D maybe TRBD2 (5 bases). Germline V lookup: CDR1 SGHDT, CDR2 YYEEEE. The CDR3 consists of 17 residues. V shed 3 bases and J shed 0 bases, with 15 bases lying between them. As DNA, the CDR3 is TGTGCCAGCAGCTCCCGGAGGCTGGGAACGAACACCGGGGAGCTGTTTTTT. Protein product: CASSSRRLGTNTGELFF.

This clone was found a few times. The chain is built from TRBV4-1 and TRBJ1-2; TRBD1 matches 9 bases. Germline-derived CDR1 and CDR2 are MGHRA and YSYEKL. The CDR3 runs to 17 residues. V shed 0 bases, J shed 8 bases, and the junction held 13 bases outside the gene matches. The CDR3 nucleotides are TGCGCCAGCAGCCAAGAAGGGACAGGGTTTACAGTGGGCGGCTACACCTTC. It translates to CASSQEGTGFTVGGYTF.